This TCR beta chain came from a study of shared clonotypes between healthy human individuals. This clone was seen a handful of times. The antigen is unknown. Naive CD8 isolation took CD45RO-negative cells positively selected for CCR7 and excluded terminally differentiated effector memory CD45RA+ cells. Broader study findings: The study found lower generation probabilities in non-shared clonotypes than in those shared by all four donors.

The CDR3 is 17 amino acids. The V end lost 3 bases, the J end lost 0 bases, and 15 bases lay between the germline ends. CDR1 is LGHNA, CDR2 YNFKEQ, per germline. Per the authors' pipeline: ImmunoSEQ junction-only sequences lacked quality scores, so their filtering differed. Profiled with immunoSEQ multiplex PCR; TCRdb holds only in-frame clones, not every one. V and J calls and clone size come straight from that table; D and trimming were deduced from the DNA. The data contain approximately 600,000 clones, 85% to 95% of them singletons. This receptor was taken from a woman under 40 in good health. Sequencing was performed on naive CD8+ T cells sorted from blood. The rearrangement joins TRBV4-2 to TRBJ2-1; D not resolved. Here the CDR3 reads CASSHTSTPTSYNEQFF. The CDR3 region has the DNA TGTGCCAGCAGCCACACCTCGACTCCAACCTCCTACAATGAGCAGTTCTTC.